Listed below are T cell receptor beta chains from one sample, sequenced in a study of cytomegalovirus exposure and HLA in healthy donors. TCRdb's table, derived via immunoSEQ multiplex PCR, lists solely in-frame clones and lacks some. This table holds under 90,000 clones. Sequencing was done on a sample of PBMCs. Receptors originate from a man between 50 and 59 years old in good health and CMV-seropositive. Each CDR3 is given without its conserved first and last residue.

V gene	J gene	CDR3 protein
TRBV18	TRBJ2-3	ASSPLAGGIDTQY
TRBV6-1	TRBJ2-4	ASSSRTEKNIQY
TRBV28	TRBJ2-7	ASSWERSLYEQY
TRBV7-8	TRBJ2-5	ASSLSSGILQETQY
TRBV25-1	TRBJ2-5	ASSEGTTLRQETQY
TRBV19	TRBJ1-5	ASLGHNNQPQH
TRBV27	TRBJ2-3	ASRYGTSTDTQY
TRBV19	TRBJ1-2	ASSIGGRSYGYT
TRBV18	TRBJ2-3	ASSDNYLETDTQY
TRBV7-9	TRBJ2-1	ASSPPGGSPYNEQF
TRBV19	TRBJ2-3	ASSGTSGVDTQY
TRBV5-8	TRBJ2-1	ASSFGQGDEQF
TRBV28	TRBJ2-3	ASSYGTSGPTDTQY
TRBV18	TRBJ1-5	ASSLNTGGNQPQH
TRBV14	TRBJ2-1	ASSSGLINEQF
TRBV21-1	TRBJ1-1	ASSKVGTGGSTKHEAF
TRBV6-5	TRBJ1-2	ASSYSLIDYGYT
TRBV27	TRBJ2-1	ASLGTGSNEQF
TRBV11-2	TRBJ2-1	ASSSFNNEQF
TRBV27	TRBJ2-5	ASRRREGLKETQY
TRBV2	TRBJ2-2	ASTGTTNTGELF
TRBV19	TRBJ1-2	ASSIVSGTNYGYT
TRBV30	TRBJ1-3	ASTGVSSGNTIY
TRBV4-3	TRBJ2-3	ASSQLAGGDTQY
TRBV6-6	TRBJ2-7	ASEPSGVVYEQY
TRBV5-1	TRBJ2-1	ASSPSAGALGEQF
TRBV13	TRBJ1-2	ASSGSLVAGVDGYT
TRBV30	TRBJ2-5	AWTGVETQY
TRBV9	TRBJ2-1	ASSDIAGGSYNEQF